These 27 T cell receptor beta chains were all obtained from the same sample, sequenced in a study of T cell responses to AZD1222 COVID-19 vaccine. The protocol was immunoSEQ multiplex PCR, while the TCRdb copy is restricted to in-frame clones and leaves out a portion. The sample lists 75,000 to 95,000 clones, under 95% occurring once. The specimen comprised peripheral blood, sampled on day 0 of AZD1222 vaccination. All receptors derive from an adult in good health.

The rearrangement links TRBV2 to TRBJ2-7; a possible D gene is TRBD2 (5 bases). CDR1 is SNHLY, CDR2 FYNNEI, per germline. CDR3 size: 14 residues. The V gene lost 7 bases and the J gene lost 0 bases, with 13 bases spanning the gap. The CDR3 region is CASKAEASSYEQYF. The CDR3 region has the DNA TGTGCCAGCAAGGCGGAGGCTTCCTCCTACGAGCAGTACTTC.

This chain links TRBV9 with TRBJ2-7; 7 bases match TRBD1. Germline-derived CDR1 and CDR2 are SGDLS and YYNGEE. This CDR3 contains 15 residues. V lost 3 bases and J lost 2; bases outside the gene matches: 8. The CDR3 coding sequence is TGTGCCAGCAGCGAAGGGGGCGTGAGTCCCTACGAGCAGTACTTC. This sequence encodes CASSEGGVSPYEQYF.

The chain recombines TRBV2 with TRBJ2-2; D remains unclear. The CDR3 consists of 14 residues. Germline V gives CDR1 SNHLY, CDR2 FYNNEI. V shed 7 bases and J shed 0 bases, with 9 bases lying between them. The CDR3 loop reads CASTEIANTGELFF. The CDR3 region has the DNA TGTGCCAGCACAGAGATCGCGAACACCGGGGAGCTGTTTTTT.

J is TRBJ1-2 and V is TRBV12-3 or TRBV12-4, with D uncertain. This CDR3 is 12 amino acids long. V lost 0 bases and J 8 bases, leaving 7 bases between the germline ends. The DNA of the CDR3 is TGTGCCAGCAGTTTAGCGCTACGAGGCTACACCTTC. This translates into CASSLALRGYTF.

This clone occurred a few times. V and J are TRBV4-1 and TRBJ1-2; D possibly corresponds to TRBD1 (5 bases). With 0 bases removed from V and 3 bases from J, the gap between germline ends came to 23 bases. This CDR3 has 19 amino acids. The germline CDR1 and CDR2 sequences are MGHRA and YSYEKL. The chain's CDR3 is CASSQDPGGWGTLDYGYTF. The CDR3 coding sequence is TGCGCCAGCAGCCAAGACCCAGGCGGGTGGGGGACCCTAGACTATGGCTACACCTTC.

The V call is TRBV5-4, the J call TRBJ2-5; the match to TRBD1 covers 7 bases. V trimming: 0 bases; J trimming: 1 base; junction bases outside the gene matches: 3. Germline V CDR1 and CDR2: SGHNT, YYREEE (reference sequence). The CDR3 is 15 residues long. CDR3 sequence (DNA): TGTGCCAGCAGCTTGGGGGGGACAGTCCAAGAGACCCAGTACTTC. It translates to CASSLGGTVQETQYF.

The chain links TRBV12-3 or TRBV12-4 to TRBJ1-2; 7 bases match TRBD1. V was clipped by 4 bases and J by 6 bases; unmatched bases: 5. The CDR3 covers 13 residues. In nucleotides, the CDR3 is TGTGCCAGCAGTTCTAGACAGGGAAATGGCTACACCTTC. Translated, it gives CASSSRQGNGYTF.

The J gene is TRBJ2-1, the V gene TRBV10-3; D is possibly TRBD1 or TRBD2 (5 bases each). Per germline, CDR1 ENHRY and CDR2 SYGVKD. V lost 9 bases and J 5 bases, leaving 11 bases between the germline ends. This CDR3 comprises 12 residues. The CDR3 DNA reads as TGTGCCATAGGGGACCGACACAATGAGCAGTTCTTC. It codes for CAIGDRHNEQFF.

The rearrangement uses TRBV11-2 and TRBJ2-1; 8 nucleotides line up with TRBD1. The germline CDR1 and CDR2 sequences are SGHAT and FQNNGV. Trimming cost V 4 bases and J 7 bases; bases outside gene matches: 15. This CDR3 contains 17 residues. The DNA for the CDR3 is TGTGCCAGCAGCTCGGAGGGCGGCAGGGGGCTTGGTAATGAGCAGTTCTTC. Its protein product is CASSSEGGRGLGNEQFF.

This sequence joins TRBV7-2 and TRBJ2-3, with D possibly TRBD2 on 6 matching bases. Germline V lookup: CDR1 SGHTA, CDR2 FQGNSA. V was cut by 9 bases and J by 2 bases, with 15 bases left in between. The CDR3 has 14 residues. The CDR3 reads CASLASRDTDTQYF. The CDR3 nucleotides read TGTGCCAGTCTAGCGTCACGCGACACAGATACGCAGTATTTT.

The chain employs TRBV24-1 and TRBJ2-3; TRBD2 might be the D (6 bases). The germline V gene encodes CDR1 KGHDR and CDR2 SFDVKD. The V end lost 3 bases, the J end lost 1 base, and 19 bases lay between the germline ends. The CDR3 consists of 18 residues. This chain's CDR3 is CATSDPLIAVDRTDTQYF. Written as DNA, the CDR3 is TGTGCCACCAGTGATCCCTTGATAGCGGTCGATCGCACAGATACGCAGTATTTT.

The rearrangement joins TRBV18 to TRBJ2-7; no clear D gene. Germline CDR1 and CDR2: KGHSH and LQKENI. The ends were cut back, 5 bases at V and 4 bases at J, with 27 bases in the middle. The CDR3 sequence is 18 residues long. The CDR3 nucleotides are TGTGCCAGCTCAAAAAGAAGCCGGGCCACAGATGTGGTGTACGAGCAGTACTTC. Translated: CASSKRSRATDVVYEQYF.

This clone has a single count. The rearrangement links TRBV5-1 to TRBJ1-5; the match to TRBD1 covers 7 bases. The trim removed 2 bases at V and 6 bases at J, leaving 5 bases unmatched. CDR1 is SGHRS, CDR2 YFSETQ, per germline. The CDR3 is 14 amino acids. The CDR3 loop is CASSFGTESQPQHF. The CDR3 bases are TGCGCCAGCAGCTTCGGGACAGAGAGTCAGCCCCAGCATTTT.

The chain uses TRBV1 and TRBJ2-7; the D call in the table, TRBD2, was not verified against the DNA. TRBV1 is classified as a pseudogene. CDR3 length equals 13 residues. In nucleotides, the CDR3 is TGCACCAGCAGCGCCGGGAGCTCCTACGAGCAGTACTTC. Protein: CTSSAGSSYEQYF.

V usage is TRBV7-2 and J usage is TRBJ2-3; 8 bases map to TRBD2. Unmatched junction bases numbered 4, after V lost 5 bases and J lost 0 bases. This CDR3 contains 15 residues. The V gene's germline CDR1 is SGHTA and CDR2 FQGNSA. The chain's CDR3 is CASSRSGTSTDTQYF. In DNA, the CDR3 is TGTGCCAGCAGCCGTAGCGGGACTAGCACAGATACGCAGTATTTT.

This clone turned up a few times. As DNA, the CDR3 is TGTGCCAGCAACGACGGATTTAATGAAAAACTGTTTTTT. Protein: CASNDGFNEKLFF. V and J are TRBV7-8 and TRBJ1-4, with D hard to call. The CDR3 runs 13 residues. Germline CDR1 reads SGHVS; CDR2 reads FQNEAQ. V gave up 7 bases and J gave up 4 bases, with 10 bases separating them.

The chain couples TRBV10-3 to TRBJ2-2; D perhaps matches TRBD2 (6 bases). This CDR3 is 16 amino acids long. Germline V CDR1 and CDR2: ENHRY, SYGVKD. Deletions cut 0 bases from V and 3 bases from J, with 11 bases between. The DNA for the CDR3 is TGTGCCATCAGTGAGTCGGGCGGGACCGACACCGGGGAGCTGTTTTTT. Its protein product is CAISESGGTDTGELFF.

The chain employs TRBV6-2 or TRBV6-3 and TRBJ2-5, with D tentatively TRBD2 (6 bases). The germline gives CDR1 MNHEY, CDR2 SVGEGT. The CDR3 contains 16 residues. Deletions cut 5 bases from V and 5 bases from J, with 21 bases between. The CDR3 loop is CASSRNLATFDETQYF. In nucleotides, the CDR3 is TGTGCCAGCAGTCGGAATCTAGCGACCTTCGACGAGACCCAGTACTTC.

The chain employs TRBV21-1 and TRBJ2-7; TRBD1 is the table's D call and was not checked against the DNA. TRBV21-1 is a recognized pseudogene. This CDR3 is built from 14 residues. The CDR3 DNA reads as TGTGCCAGCACTAGTGGACAGGTGGGCTACGAGCAGTACTTC. This translates into CASTSGQVGYEQYF.

This clone was seen just once. The chain links TRBV7-8 to TRBJ1-5; D uncertain. Germline CDR1 is SGHVS and CDR2 is FQNEAQ. V was shortened by 1 base and J by 0 bases, with 10 bases between the two germline ends. The CDR3 totals 16 residues. The CDR3 coding sequence is TGTGCCAGCAGCTTAGTACGAACAATTAGCAATCAGCCCCAGCATTTT. This encodes CASSLVRTISNQPQHF.

The chain uses TRBV5-6 and TRBJ2-2; D unclear. Between the trimmed V and J ends, which lost 2 bases and 2 bases, there was a span of 13 bases. There are 16 residues in the CDR3. The germline V gene encodes CDR1 SGHDT and CDR2 YYEEEE. CDR3 in amino acids: CASSFILDINTGELFF. Here the CDR3 DNA reads TGTGCCAGCAGCTTTATCCTTGACATTAACACCGGGGAGCTGTTTTTT.

The gene calls are TRBV15 and TRBJ1-5; D might be TRBD1 (5 bases). Trimming shortened V by 5 bases and J by 4 bases, and 12 bases separated the two germline ends. Germline values: CDR1 LNHNV, CDR2 YYDKDF (reference sequence). The CDR3 is 14 residues long. The CDR3 coding sequence is TGTGCCACCAGCGCCGGAGGACATAATCAGCCCCAGCATTTT. Translation: CATSAGGHNQPQHF.

V and J are TRBV10-3 and TRBJ2-3; D is possibly TRBD2 (6 bases). This CDR3 is built from 15 residues. V was clipped by 6 bases and J by 2 bases, with 15 bases between them. CDR1 and CDR2 from the germline V gene are ENHRY and SYGVKD. CDR3 amino acids: CAIRWRGGTTDTQYF. The DNA of the CDR3 is TGTGCCATCAGGTGGCGGGGTGGGACCACAGATACGCAGTATTTT.

J is TRBJ1-2 and V is TRBV6-5; 7 nucleotides match TRBD1. Per germline, CDR1 MNHEY and CDR2 SVGAGI. The CDR3 length is 13 residues. V lost 4 bases to trimming and J lost 8 bases; unmatched junction nucleotides: 7. This CDR3 is CASSSTGDGGYTF. CDR3 DNA sequence: TGTGCCAGCAGTTCAACAGGGGATGGCGGCTACACCTTC.

Details on this clone: Compared with germline, one end of the junction differs, possibly owing to a read error. This rearrangement joins TRBV10-3 to TRBJ2-7; 7 bases align to TRBD1. CDR3 length: 14 residues. Germline values: CDR1 ENHRY, CDR2 SYGVKD. DNA for the CDR3: TGTGCCATCAGCGAGTCGGGACAGACGTACGAGCAGTACTTC. This sequence encodes CAISESGQTYEQYF.

The rearrangement uses TRBV7-2 and TRBJ2-7; D call uncertain. The germline CDR1 and CDR2 sequences are SGHTA and FQGNSA. V dropped 1 base and J dropped 1 base, with 11 bases sitting between them. This CDR3 contains 15 residues. The CDR3 loop is CASSLEGTSSYEQYF. The CDR3 DNA sequence: TGTGCCAGCAGCTTAGAGGGTACGAGTTCCTACGAGCAGTACTTC.

The V call is TRBV4-2, the J call TRBJ2-3; 9 nucleotides line up with TRBD2. The V and J ends lost 0 bases and 4 bases, in that order; junction bases with no gene match: 2. CDR1 and CDR2 (germline): LGHNA, YNFKEQ. The CDR3 is 15 residues long. CDR3 amino acids: CASSQEGGRADTQYF. Written as DNA, the CDR3 is TGTGCCAGCAGCCAAGAGGGCGGGAGGGCAGATACGCAGTATTTT.